This TCR beta chain derives from a study of cytomegalovirus exposure and HLA in healthy donors. Overall study results and limits: The study designated some 180 TCR beta chains cytomegalovirus-associated. A later analysis found common viral pathogens apparently linked to several of the most significant clusters.

With respect to this clone: The antigen is unknown.

Though nominally healthy at sampling, donors likely had unrecorded immune exposures. The PCR had 60 Vbeta and 13 Jbeta primers. Only in-frame clones appear in the TCRdb table, and some are missing; sequencing was by immunoSEQ multiplex PCR. The sample holds roughly 140,000 clones; 79% are singletons and the top ten take around 6.7%. The CDR3 is made up of 16 amino acids. J lost 7 bases, V lost 0 bases, and 9 bases had no gene match. The germline V gene has CDR1 LGHNA and CDR2 YNFKEQ. The rearrangement joins TRBV4-2 to TRBJ2-1, with 7 nucleotides matching TRBD2. Sample: PBMCs. This receptor was taken from a woman aged 40 to 50 in good health and CMV-seropositive. As DNA, the CDR3 is TGTGCCAGCAGCCAAGATGAGGAAACTAGCGAGAATGAGCAGTTCTTC. Encoded protein: CASSQDEETSENEQFF.